Reported below is one TCR beta chain. Its antigen is currently unknown. Germline CDR1 is LGHNA and CDR2 is YNFKEQ. The CDR3 spans 15 residues. The sample is drawn from a study of T cells expressing NK-cell markers. Whole-study context: Beta-chain profiling covered CD3+CD56+NKG2C+, CD3+CD56+NKG2C- and CD3+CD56-NKG2C+ sorted subsets.

What made the TCR beta cDNA was 5'RACE template switching with UMIs. TCRdb re-called the 5' RACE reads, yielding one record per CDR3 amino acid sequence without DNA. The sample is made up of about 550,000 distinct CDR3 sequences, and the top ten hold around 3.3% of it. General study findings and limits: Top CD8+ clonotypes included the dominant CD3+CD56+NKG2C+ clonotypes in five to seven donors. These clonotypes additionally ranked first within the CD3+CD56-NKG2C+ fraction of a few donors.

This TCR was recovered from a man aged 18 to 29 in good health. The chain links TRBV4-2 to TRBJ2-1; the D call from TCRdb, TRBD2, cannot be confirmed without DNA. Material: blood T cells: a sorted CD56 or NKG2C T cell subset, CD4+ or CD8+ T cells, or bulk PBMC T cells (not recorded which). The CDR3 protein is CASSQVSGRAGEQFF.